The 23 T cell receptor beta chains below all came from one sample that was sequenced in a study of blood T cell repertoires in COVID-19. Profiled with immunoSEQ multiplex PCR; TCRdb holds only in-frame clones, not every one. The sample yields 140,000 or so clones, 80% seen once. Sequenced sample: peripheral blood. The receptors were gathered from a woman aged 45-65 years with acute or convalescent COVID-19.

The chain joins TRBV28 to TRBJ1-2; a weak D match, TRBD1 (6 bases). The germline gives CDR1 MDHEN, CDR2 SYDVKM. The CDR3 has 12 amino acids. V lost 8 bases, J lost 4 bases, and 11 bases lay in between. For the CDR3, the DNA is TGTGCCAGCCAAGAAGGGGGCTATGGCTACACCTTC. Its protein is CASQEGGYGYTF.

This clone was seen more than once but under ten times. This chain connects TRBV30 to TRBJ1-6, with D possibly TRBD1 on 5 matching bases. The CDR3 is 14 residues long. V was trimmed by 3 bases and J by 7 bases, leaving 13 bases between them. CDR1 and CDR2 (germline): GTSNPN, SVGIG (reference sequence). This CDR3 is CAWRTRQTNSPLHF. As DNA, the CDR3 is TGTGCCTGGAGAACTCGACAGACAAATTCACCCCTCCACTTT.

This clone came up a few times. This rearrangement joins TRBV19 to TRBJ1-6, with D hard to call. This CDR3 is built from 14 residues. Trimming left V 7 bases short and J 8 bases short, with 15 bases between. Per the germline V gene, CDR1 is LNHDA and CDR2 is SQIVND (reference sequence). The chain's CDR3 is CASTLPRTDSPLHF. CDR3 coding DNA: TGTGCCAGTACGCTTCCACGCACGGATTCACCCCTCCACTTT.

This clone was counted a few times. The V gene is TRBV30, the J gene TRBJ1-1; D is uncertain. In germline, CDR1 is GTSNPN, CDR2 SVGIG (reference sequence). There are 13 residues in the CDR3. V lost 3 bases and J 3 bases, leaving 11 bases between the germline ends. CDR3 DNA sequence: TGTGCCTGGAGCAGCGGTCGGGACACTGAAGCTTTCTTT. Amino acids: CAWSSGRDTEAFF.

The chain has TRBV7-2 and TRBJ2-7; the D gene is possibly TRBD2 (6 bases). The CDR3 extends over 16 amino acids. V was shortened by 1 base and J by 2 bases, with 15 bases between the two germline ends. The germline gives CDR1 SGHTA, CDR2 FQGNSA. The CDR3 DNA follows: TGTGCCAGCAGCTTAGGAGTGGCGGGGCCTCCCTACGAGCAGTACTTC. This translates into CASSLGVAGPPYEQYF.

The chain uses TRBV5-1 and TRBJ2-1, with 11 nucleotides matching TRBD2. After removal of 6 bases from V and 0 bases from J, the junction contained 5 bases not matched to a gene. This CDR3 has 16 residues. Germline lookup yields CDR1 SGHRS and CDR2 YFSETQ. DNA of the CDR3: TGCGCCAGCACAACTAGCGGGGGATACTCCTACAATGAGCAGTTCTTC. Translated: CASTTSGGYSYNEQFF.

This chain links TRBV6-6 with TRBJ2-6; TRBD2 might be the D (5 bases). With 8 bases removed from V and 4 bases from J, the gap between germline ends came to 15 bases. Germline CDR1 is MNHNY and CDR2 is SVGAGI (reference sequence). The CDR3 extends over 15 amino acids. The CDR3 DNA reads as TGTGCCAGCCTGGACTCGAATCCCGGGGCCAACGTCCTGACTTTC. Translating gives CASLDSNPGANVLTF.

The chain links TRBV9 to TRBJ1-1; 7 nucleotides match TRBD1. CDR1 is SGDLS, CDR2 YYNGEE, per germline. There are 14 residues in the CDR3. Trimming at V came to 0 bases and at J to 4 bases, leaving 3 bases not matched to a gene. This chain's CDR3 is CASSVGGQFTEAFF. The DNA of the CDR3 is TGTGCCAGCAGCGTAGGGGGACAGTTCACTGAAGCTTTCTTT.

The gene calls are TRBV9 and TRBJ2-3; D uncertain. Germline V lookup: CDR1 SGDLS, CDR2 YYNGEE. The CDR3 extends over 14 amino acids. Trimming shortened V by 0 bases and J by 2 bases, and 7 bases separated the two germline ends. CDR3 in DNA: TGTGCCAGCAGCGTAGGTTCGGTCACAGATACGCAGTATTTT. Translating gives CASSVGSVTDTQYF.

This clone was recorded only once. The gene calls are TRBV4-2 and TRBJ2-3; 8 bases are shared with TRBD2. V lost 0 bases, J lost 2 bases, and 7 bases stayed unmatched. The CDR3 is 17 residues long. The germline V gene has CDR1 LGHNA and CDR2 YNFKEQ. The CDR3 is CASSQDPSSGDTDTQYF. The CDR3 nucleotides are TGTGCCAGCAGCCAAGATCCGAGTAGCGGGGACACAGATACGCAGTATTTT.

J is TRBJ2-3 and V is TRBV5-1; 8 bases are a match to TRBD1. The CDR3 totals 14 residues. The junction had 6 bases not matched to a gene; V was cut back by 3 bases and J by 6 bases. Germline CDR1 reads SGHRS; CDR2 reads YFSETQ. The CDR3 DNA follows: TGCGCCAGCAGCTCGGACAGGGCATCGGATACGCAGTATTTT. Protein: CASSSDRASDTQYF.

This chain links TRBV6-6 with TRBJ2-7; D is possibly TRBD1 (5 bases). The germline V and J ends were trimmed by 6 bases and 3 bases, with 9 bases remaining between them. The CDR3 is 12 residues long. Germline CDR1 reads MNHNY; CDR2 reads SVGAGI (reference sequence). The CDR3 DNA reads TGTGCCAGCAGCGGCCAGGGCTACGAGCAGTACTTC. Encoded protein: CASSGQGYEQYF.

V usage is TRBV28 and J usage is TRBJ1-4; perhaps TRBD1 as D (6 bases). CDR1 MDHEN and CDR2 SYDVKM come from the germline V gene. Trimming removed 2 bases at V and 14 bases at J, with 12 bases between. This CDR3 comprises 12 residues. DNA for the CDR3: TGTGCCAGCAGTTTACGAGGTACAGGGCTGTTTTTT. Its protein is CASSLRGTGLFF.

V is TRBV5-1 and J is TRBJ2-1, with D possibly matching TRBD2 (6 bases). CDR3 size: 13 residues. Per the germline V gene, CDR1 is SGHRS and CDR2 is YFSETQ. The V end was cut by 1 base, the J end by 14 bases, with 16 bases between. The CDR3 region is CASSLKLAGGEFF. DNA of the CDR3: TGCGCCAGCAGCTTGAAGCTCGCCGGGGGAGAGTTCTTC.

This clone was counted only a few times. The chain joins TRBV7-2 to TRBJ2-5; 8 bases agree with TRBD1. The CDR3 is 14 residues long. The germline CDR1 and CDR2 sequences are SGHTA and FQGNSA. The trim removed 6 bases at V and 2 bases at J, leaving 5 bases unmatched. The CDR3 here is CASRARQGQETQYF. For the CDR3, the DNA is TGTGCCAGCAGGGCGCGACAGGGGCAAGAGACCCAGTACTTC.

This chain connects TRBV6-4 to TRBJ2-1, with 10 bases lining up with TRBD2. V dropped 5 bases and J dropped 11; count of bases not matched to a gene: 12. Germline-derived CDR1 and CDR2 are MRHNA and SNTAGT. The length of the CDR3 is 15 residues. The CDR3 reads CASSQIAGGPPKQFF. In nucleotides, the CDR3 is TGTGCCAGCAGTCAAATAGCGGGGGGCCCCCCCAAGCAGTTCTTC.

Only a few counts were recorded for this clone. This chain uses TRBV7-2 with TRBJ2-5; D is perhaps TRBD1 (5 bases). Looked up from germline, CDR1 is SGHTA and CDR2 is FQGNSA. V lost 6 bases and J 3 bases, leaving 20 bases between the germline ends. There are 16 residues in the CDR3. The CDR3: CASSPRTGVGKETQYF. CDR3 bases: TGTGCCAGCAGTCCACGTACAGGAGTGGGGAAAGAGACCCAGTACTTC.

The rearrangement uses TRBV6-2 or TRBV6-3 and TRBJ2-5, with D perhaps TRBD1 (6 bases). The CDR3 covers 20 residues. The germline CDR1 and CDR2 sequences are MNHEY and SVGEGT. With 0 bases removed from V and 1 base from J, the gap between germline ends came to 24 bases. CDR3 DNA: TGTGCCAGCAGTTACTCATCATCGGCCAATGATAGAGGGGGCCAAGAGACCCAGTACTTC. Translation gives CASSYSSSANDRGGQETQYF.

The chain combines TRBV6-5 with TRBJ2-1, with a weak D call TRBD1 (6 bases). The ends were cut back, 4 bases at V and 5 bases at J, with 15 bases in the middle. Germline CDR1 reads MNHEY; CDR2 reads SVGAGI. This CDR3 comprises 15 residues. Here the CDR3 reads CASSWTDSLHNEQFF. CDR3 in DNA: TGTGCCAGCAGTTGGACAGATAGTTTGCACAATGAGCAGTTCTTC.

The DNA for the CDR3 is TGTGCCAGCAGTCTTACCCCTGACTCTTGGGAAGCTTTCTTT. The encoded protein is CASSLTPDSWEAFF. The V and J genes are TRBV9 and TRBJ1-1, with D unclear. Trimming stripped 5 bases from V and 8 bases from J, with 19 bases between. The germline V gene has CDR1 SGDLS and CDR2 YYNGEE. This CDR3 contains 14 residues.

The V call is TRBV6-2 or TRBV6-3, the J call TRBJ2-1; a possible D gene is TRBD2 (5 bases). Looked up from germline, CDR1 is MNHEY and CDR2 is SVGEGT. The CDR3 has 14 amino acids. V shed 2 bases and J shed 0 bases, with 5 bases lying between them. CDR3: CASSYTSSYNEQFF. The CDR3 nucleotides are TGTGCCAGCAGTTACACTAGCTCCTACAATGAGCAGTTCTTC.

The chain is built from TRBV24-1 and TRBJ2-2; 9 bases map to TRBD1. This CDR3 spans 16 amino acids. Germline V lookup: CDR1 KGHDR, CDR2 SFDVKD. J lost 4 bases, V lost 4 bases, and 6 bases had no gene match. The CDR3 here is CATSDPGQGGTGELFF. CDR3 nucleotide sequence: TGTGCCACCAGTGACCCGGGACAGGGAGGCACCGGGGAGCTGTTTTTT.

The CDR3 region has the DNA TGTGCCAGCAGCCCCGGGGAGGGCGGGGGTTACACTGAAGCTTTCTTT. This gives the protein CASSPGEGGGYTEAFF. J is TRBJ1-1 and V is TRBV4-2; D might be TRBD1 (5 bases). The CDR3 sequence is 16 residues long. Trimming removed 4 bases from V and 3 bases from J, with 18 bases in between. Germline loops: CDR1 LGHNA, CDR2 YNFKEQ.